This T cell receptor beta chain was found in a study of blood T cell repertoires in COVID-19. Study information: PBMCs, B-cell-depleted T cells, or T cells were the source of the cDNA or gDNA that made up the material.

Per the study methods: Amplifying reference gene primers gave estimates of nucleated cell counts. This table comes from immunoSEQ multiplex PCR, and its TCRdb copy is limited to in-frame clones, with some not included. The DNA was the basis for D and trimming; V, J and clone size are from that table. Counted here are about 160,000 clones, over 80% occurring once; the ten biggest clones make up around 4%. The CDR3 extends over 15 amino acids. V was cut by 4 bases and J by 1 base, with 13 bases left in between. CDR1 and CDR2 (germline): KGHSH, LQKENI. The V and J genes are TRBV18 and TRBJ1-1; TRBD1 might be the D (5 bases). The source of this sequence is an older woman who had recovered from COVID-19. The sample comprised peripheral blood. Written as DNA, the CDR3 is TGTGCCAGCTCACTAAACGGGGGAGGGAACACTGAAGCTTTCTTT. This codes for CASSLNGGGNTEAFF.